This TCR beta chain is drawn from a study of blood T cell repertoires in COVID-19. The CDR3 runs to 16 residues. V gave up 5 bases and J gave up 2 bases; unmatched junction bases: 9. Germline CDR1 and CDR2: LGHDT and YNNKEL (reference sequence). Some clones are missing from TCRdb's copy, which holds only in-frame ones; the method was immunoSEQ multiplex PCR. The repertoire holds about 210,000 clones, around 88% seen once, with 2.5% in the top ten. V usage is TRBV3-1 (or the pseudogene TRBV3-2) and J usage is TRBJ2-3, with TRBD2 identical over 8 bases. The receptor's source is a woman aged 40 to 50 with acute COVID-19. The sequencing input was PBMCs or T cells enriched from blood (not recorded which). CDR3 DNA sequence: TGTGCCAGCAGCTGGTGGCGGGGGGAATCCACAGATACGCAGTATTTT. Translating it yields CASSWWRGESTDTQYF.